The 27 T cell receptor beta chains given below trace back to one sample, sequenced in a study of blood T cell repertoires in COVID-19. Profiled with immunoSEQ multiplex PCR; TCRdb holds only in-frame clones, not every one. Of fewer than 350,000 clones in the sample, about nine tenths were seen once. The sequenced material came from PBMCs or T cells enriched from blood (not recorded which). Receptor source: a woman aged 25 to 39 who had been exposed to COVID-19.

This chain uses TRBV18 with TRBJ2-7, with D uncertain. Germline values: CDR1 KGHSH, CDR2 LQKENI. Trimming cost V 4 bases and J 2 bases, with 12 bases left between them. The CDR3 totals 14 residues. CDR3: CASSLATLTYEQYF. The DNA for the CDR3 is TGTGCCAGCTCACTGGCGACTTTAACCTACGAGCAGTACTTC.

The chain carries TRBV7-9 and TRBJ2-3, with 10 nucleotides matching TRBD2. The CDR3 has 16 residues. Germline values: CDR1 SEHNR, CDR2 FQNEAQ (reference sequence). The ends lost 0 bases at V and 3 bases at J; junction bases unmatched: 3. The CDR3: CASSLATSGLTDTQYF. The CDR3 nucleotides read TGTGCCAGCAGCTTAGCGACTAGCGGGCTTACAGATACGCAGTATTTT.

The chain combines TRBV29-1 with TRBJ2-3; 9 bases fit TRBD1. The CDR3 is 14 amino acids. After removal of 3 bases from V and 3 bases from J, the junction contained 4 bases not matched to a gene. CDR1 and CDR2 (germline): SQVTM, ANQGSEA. CDR3 nucleotides: TGCAGCGTTGATTGGGGACAGGGAACAGATACGCAGTATTTT. Residues: CSVDWGQGTDTQYF.

The chain is built from TRBV28 and TRBJ1-3, with 9 bases that match TRBD1. The V gene end was trimmed by 5 bases and the J gene end by 0 bases; junction bases not matched to a gene: 5. The germline gives CDR1 MDHEN, CDR2 SYDVKM. CDR3 length: 16 amino acids. The CDR3 DNA reads TGTGCCAGCAGTACACAGGGGGCACCCTCTGGAAACACCATATATTTT. As protein: CASSTQGAPSGNTIYF.

V usage is TRBV11-2 and J usage is TRBJ2-1; 7 positions match TRBD1. Germline values: CDR1 SGHAT, CDR2 FQNNGV. CDR3 size: 15 residues. Unmatched junction bases numbered 9, after V lost 3 bases and J lost 7 bases. The CDR3 is CASSFHRQGRNEQFF. CDR3 DNA: TGTGCCAGCAGCTTCCACCGACAGGGACGGAATGAGCAGTTCTTC.

This clone appeared once. The chain links TRBV14 to TRBJ1-6, with no clear D. The germline V and J ends were trimmed by 4 bases and 7 bases, with 11 bases remaining between them. In germline, CDR1 is SGHDN, CDR2 FVKESK. This CDR3 has 14 residues. The CDR3 is CASSPRFGNSPLHF. The CDR3 DNA reads TGTGCCAGCAGCCCCCGGTTCGGGAATTCACCCCTCCACTTT.

The chain employs TRBV6-5 and TRBJ1-5; tentative D call: TRBD1 (6 bases). This CDR3 comprises 14 residues. Germline V gene sequence: CDR1 MNHEY, CDR2 SVGAGI. V was shortened by 7 bases and J by 5 bases, with 15 bases between the two germline ends. CDR3 region: CASINQGFDQPQHF. The CDR3, as DNA: TGTGCCAGCATCAACCAGGGGTTCGATCAGCCCCAGCATTTT.

This clone was observed a single time. The chain uses TRBV5-4 and TRBJ1-4, with a weak D call TRBD1 (5 bases). CDR3 length equals 16 residues. V lost 0 bases to trimming and J lost 5 bases, with 14 bases between them. Per the germline V gene, CDR1 is SGHNT and CDR2 is YYREEE (reference sequence). CDR3 sequence reads: CASSLGVPGENEKLFF. The DNA for the CDR3 is TGTGCCAGCAGCTTGGGGGTGCCGGGGGAGAATGAAAAACTGTTTTTT. Drawing the rest from reference TRBV5-4 and TRBJ1-4, the complete variable domain is ETGVTQSPTHLIKTRGQQVTLRCSSQSGHNTVSWYQQALGQGPQFIFQYYREEENGRGNFPPRFSGLQFPNYSSELNVNALELDDSALYLCASSLGVPGENEKLFFGSGTQLSVL.

This clone was observed a single time. This chain connects TRBV19 to TRBJ1-2; 7 bases match TRBD1. The CDR3 extends over 13 amino acids. V shed 7 bases and J 3 bases; nucleotides not matched to a gene: 5. Germline loops: CDR1 LNHDA, CDR2 SQIVND (reference sequence). The CDR3 spells CASIRTGDYGYTF. CDR3 in DNA: TGTGCCAGTATCCGGACAGGCGACTATGGCTACACCTTC.

The V call is TRBV5-1, the J call TRBJ1-2, with D perhaps matching TRBD1 (5 bases). V lost 0 bases, J lost 0 bases, and 18 bases lay in between. Germline lookup yields CDR1 SGHRS and CDR2 YFSETQ. This CDR3 has 18 amino acids. The DNA for the CDR3 is TGCGCCAGCAGCTTGGGGGGCCGTTCCGTGAACACTAACTATGGCTACACCTTC. Amino acids: CASSLGGRSVNTNYGYTF.

This clone was seen only a few times. This chain uses TRBV7-8 with TRBJ1-1, with TRBD1 matching over 8 bases. The CDR3 spans 14 residues. With V trimmed by 5 bases and J by 1 base, 3 bases remained unmatched. Germline CDR1 is SGHVS and CDR2 is FQNEAQ. This CDR3 reads CASSRRGQNTEAFF. CDR3 sequence (DNA): TGTGCCAGCAGCCGCAGGGGGCAGAACACTGAAGCTTTCTTT. Filled out from reference TRBV7-8 and TRBJ1-1, the complete variable domain reads GAGVSQSPRYKVAKRGQDVALRCDPISGHVSLFWYQQALGQGPEFLTYFQNEAQLDKSGLPSDRFFAERPEGSVSTLKIQRTQQEDSAVYLCASSRRGQNTEAFFGQGTRLTVV.

This CDR3 is CASSQGVGGSTDTQYF. In DNA, the CDR3 is TGTGCCAGCAGCCAAGGAGTCGGCGGGAGCACAGATACGCAGTATTTT. The gene calls are TRBV3-1 (or the pseudogene TRBV3-2) and TRBJ2-3; weak D call: TRBD2 (5 bases). Per the germline V gene, CDR1 is LGHDT and CDR2 is YNNKEL (reference sequence). The CDR3 runs 16 residues. The V and J ends lost 1 base and 0 bases respectively, with 11 bases between them.

V gene TRBV9 combines with J gene TRBJ2-7; no clear D. The germline V and J ends were trimmed by 0 bases and 0 bases, with 7 bases remaining between them. The CDR3 loop spans 14 amino acids. Germline lookup yields CDR1 SGDLS and CDR2 YYNGEE. The CDR3 region has the DNA TGTGCCAGCAGCGTAGTAGATAGCTCCTACGAGCAGTACTTC. Translated: CASSVVDSSYEQYF.

This chain links TRBV12-3 or TRBV12-4 with TRBJ1-1; perhaps TRBD1 as D (5 bases). V was shortened by 4 bases and J by 4 bases, with 7 bases between the two germline ends. This CDR3 has 12 amino acids. The CDR3 sequence is CASSSGGTEAFF. The CDR3 nucleotides are TGTGCCAGCAGTTCGGGGGGCACTGAAGCTTTCTTT.

The V call is TRBV5-1, the J call TRBJ2-7; TRBD1 matches 8 bases. The CDR3 loop spans 14 amino acids. Germline V gene lookup returns CDR1 SGHRS and CDR2 YFSETQ. Trimming cost V 6 bases and J 9 bases; bases outside gene matches: 14. CDR3 DNA sequence: TGCGCCAGCACGACCGGGACAGGTATCGAGGTGCAGTACTTC. Amino acid sequence: CASTTGTGIEVQYF.

V usage is TRBV7-2 and J usage is TRBJ1-4; TRBD1 is a possible D gene (6 bases). The germline V and J ends were trimmed by 4 bases and 13 bases, with 13 bases remaining between them. This CDR3 has 12 amino acids. CDR1 is SGHTA and CDR2 is FQGNSA in the germline V gene. CDR3 loop: CASSSRGGALFF. The CDR3 DNA reads as TGTGCCAGCAGCTCGAGGGGGGGGGCACTGTTTTTT.

V and J are TRBV16 and TRBJ1-5; 9 bases agree with TRBD1. J was trimmed by 0 bases and V by 4 bases; bases with no gene match: 10. Germline values: CDR1 KGHSY, CDR2 FQNENV. The CDR3 spans 18 residues. The CDR3: CASSPRRGTGISNQPQHF. CDR3 DNA sequence: TGTGCCAGCAGCCCGAGACGGGGGACAGGGATTAGCAATCAGCCCCAGCATTTT.

V usage is TRBV29-1 and J usage is TRBJ1-1; 12 nucleotides line up with TRBD1. With 4 bases clipped from V and 5 bases from J, the junction kept 2 bases outside the gene matches. Germline assignment: CDR1 SQVTM and CDR2 ANQGSEA. This CDR3 region has 13 residues. The CDR3: CSVGDRGQTEAFF. CDR3 bases: TGCAGCGTTGGGGACAGGGGGCAAACTGAAGCTTTCTTT.

This clone was detected once. The chain links TRBV27 to TRBJ1-6; weak D call: TRBD1 (6 bases). The V and J ends lost 4 bases and 0 bases respectively, with 13 bases between them. The CDR3 totals 17 residues. CDR1 is MNHEY and CDR2 is SMNVEV in the germline V gene (reference sequence). The CDR3 region has the DNA TGTGCCAGCAGTTCCAAGACAGGCAGCTCCTATAATTCACCCCTCCACTTT. Translated: CASSSKTGSSYNSPLHF.

This chain links TRBV28 with TRBJ1-1, with 8 bases aligning to TRBD1. Germline V gives CDR1 MDHEN, CDR2 SYDVKM. Trimming took 5 bases from V and 11 from J; bases not matched to a gene: 10. The length of the CDR3 is 13 residues. Written as DNA, the CDR3 is TGTGCCAGCAGTGTCCCAGGGGGCGCGAGGGCTTTCTTT. Residues: CASSVPGGARAFF.

The chain joins TRBV7-9 to TRBJ1-1; D remains ambiguous. The CDR3 sequence is 14 residues long. From germline, CDR1 is SEHNR and CDR2 FQNEAQ (reference sequence). Trimming shortened V by 1 base and J by 1 base, and 7 bases separated the two germline ends. The CDR3 coding sequence is TGTGCCAGCAGCTTAGTGAGAGAGAACACTGAAGCTTTCTTT. It is translated as CASSLVRENTEAFF. Filled out from reference TRBV7-9 and TRBJ1-1, the complete variable domain reads DTGVSQNPRHKITKRGQNVTFRCDPISEHNRLYWYRQTLGQGPEFLTYFQNEAQLEKSRLLSDRFSAERPKGSFSTLEIQRTEQGDSAMYLCASSLVRENTEAFFGQGTRLTVV.

V usage is TRBV6-1 and J usage is TRBJ1-2; tentatively, D is TRBD1 (5 bases). Deletions cut 2 bases from V and 2 bases from J, with 9 bases between. This CDR3 region has 14 residues. Germline CDR1 is MNHNS and CDR2 is SASEGT. The CDR3 sequence: CASSERAGNYGYTF. CDR3 nucleotide sequence: TGTGCCAGCAGTGAAAGGGCAGGGAACTATGGCTACACCTTC.

The chain couples TRBV2 to TRBJ2-3; possible D gene TRBD2, 5 bases. The CDR3 length is 16 residues. The germline V gene encodes CDR1 SNHLY and CDR2 FYNNEI. Trimming removed 6 bases from V and 2 bases from J, with 18 bases in between. The CDR3 protein is CASRDEAERNTDTQYF. The CDR3 nucleotides are TGTGCCAGCAGGGATGAAGCGGAGAGAAACACAGATACGCAGTATTTT.

The chain employs TRBV9 and TRBJ2-5; no definite D call. The length of the CDR3 is 13 residues. Germline loops: CDR1 SGDLS, CDR2 YYNGEE. Trimming shortened V by 0 bases and J by 2 bases, and 5 bases separated the two germline ends. Here the CDR3 reads CASSVGPQETQYF. CDR3 coding DNA: TGTGCCAGCAGCGTAGGGCCGCAAGAGACCCAGTACTTC.

This clone appeared many times. The V gene is TRBV14, the J gene TRBJ2-2; maybe TRBD2 (5 bases). V dropped 4 bases and J dropped 7 bases, with 10 bases sitting between them. CDR1 is SGHDN and CDR2 is FVKESK in the germline V gene. The length of the CDR3 is 13 residues. CDR3 in DNA: TGTGCCAGCAGCCGAAACCGGGACGGGGAGCTGTTTTTT. Residues: CASSRNRDGELFF.

V and J are TRBV27 and TRBJ2-7; 7 nucleotides match TRBD1. CDR1 is MNHEY, CDR2 SMNVEV, per germline (reference sequence). J lost 3 bases, V lost 2 bases, and 4 bases had no gene match. The CDR3 extends over 14 amino acids. CDR3 in DNA: TGTGCCAGCAGTTTAGGGGCAGGGGGCTACGAGCAGTACTTC. Translated: CASSLGAGGYEQYF.

The chain is built from TRBV7-8 and TRBJ1-2; D gene uncertain. The CDR3 spans 17 residues. The V end lost 2 bases, the J end lost 8 bases, and 24 bases lay between the germline ends. The germline gives CDR1 SGHVS, CDR2 FQNEAQ. CDR3 nucleotide sequence: TGTGCCAGCAGCTTATCGCGTCGACGGTCCCGAGGAGGCGGCTACACCTTC. Translated: CASSLSRRRSRGGGYTF.